This T cell receptor beta chain was identified in a study of T cells in women clearing cervical HPV infection. Notes on this clone: The CDR3 is cut off 3 residues early in the read; its end comes from the germline J gene.

The table came from immunoSEQ multiplex PCR; TCRdb's copy has only in-frame clones and leaves some out. The sample table includes about 32,000 clones. Germline assignment: CDR1 DFQATT and CDR2 SNEGSKA (reference sequence). This CDR3 is built from 12 residues. The V and J ends lost 6 bases and 4 bases respectively, with 11 bases between them. The specimen was blood buffy coat. This clonotype originated in a woman between 18 and 70 years old with a cervical HPV16 infection that either progressed to CIN3+ or cleared (not recorded which). The V call is TRBV20-1, the J call TRBJ2-3; D perhaps matches TRBD2 (6 bases). Here the CDR3 reads CSAPPGADTQYF. CDR3 bases read: TGCAGTGCCCCCCCGGGGGCAGATACG.